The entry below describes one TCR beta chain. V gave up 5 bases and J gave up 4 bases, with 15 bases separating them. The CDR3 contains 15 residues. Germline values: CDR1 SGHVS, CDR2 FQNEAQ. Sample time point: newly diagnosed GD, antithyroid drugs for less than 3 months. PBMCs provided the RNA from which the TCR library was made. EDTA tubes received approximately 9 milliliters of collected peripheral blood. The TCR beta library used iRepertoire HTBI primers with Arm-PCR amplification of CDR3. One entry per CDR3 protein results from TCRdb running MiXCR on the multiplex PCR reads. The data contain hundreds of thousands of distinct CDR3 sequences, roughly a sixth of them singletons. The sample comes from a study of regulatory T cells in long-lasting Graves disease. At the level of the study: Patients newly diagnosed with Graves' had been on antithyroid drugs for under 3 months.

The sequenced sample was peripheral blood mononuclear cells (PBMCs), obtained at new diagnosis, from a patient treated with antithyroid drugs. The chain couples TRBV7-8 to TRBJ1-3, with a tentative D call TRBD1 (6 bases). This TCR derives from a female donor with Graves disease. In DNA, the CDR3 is TGTGCCAGCAGCAGAGGACAGCCGGCGGGAAACACCATATATTTT. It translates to CASSRGQPAGNTIYF.